One and the same sample provided the 16 T cell receptor beta chains below, sequenced in a study of blood T cell repertoires in COVID-19. The repertoire was sequenced with immunoSEQ multiplex PCR; TCRdb's copy has only in-frame clones and lacks some. The table has around 300,000 clones, around four fifths seen once. Sequencing was done on a sample of peripheral blood. Receptors originate from a woman aged 50 to 65 with active or convalescent COVID-19.

The chain has TRBV25-1 and TRBJ2-1; 9 nucleotides align to TRBD2. V was pared by 4 bases and J by 5 bases, with 6 bases of the junction left unmatched. The CDR3 consists of 15 residues. From germline, CDR1 is MGHDK and CDR2 SYGVNS. Here the CDR3 reads CASSAFRLADNEQFF. As DNA, the CDR3 is TGTGCCAGCAGTGCCTTCAGACTAGCGGACAATGAGCAGTTCTTC.

This clone was observed a handful of times. The genes are TRBV4-2 and TRBJ1-5; the match to TRBD1 covers 7 bases. V shed 4 bases and J 0 bases; nucleotides not matched to a gene: 3. Germline V gene data show CDR1 as LGHNA and CDR2 as YNFKEQ. The length of the CDR3 is 15 residues. The CDR3 sequence: CASSRDRNSNQPQHF. In DNA, the CDR3 is TGTGCCAGCAGCCGGGACAGAAATAGCAATCAGCCCCAGCATTTT.

CDR3 bases: TGTGCCAGCAGCTTAGATACCCGACAGCAGGAGGGCTACACCTTC. It specifies CASSLDTRQQEGYTF. This chain links TRBV13 with TRBJ1-2, with TRBD1 as a possible D gene (5 bases). The CDR3 runs 15 residues. Trimming shortened V by 1 base and J by 8 bases, and 17 bases separated the two germline ends. The V gene's germline CDR1 is PRHDT and CDR2 FYEKMQ (reference sequence).

This clone was detected only a few times. The chain employs TRBV18 and TRBJ1-1; 7 nucleotides line up with TRBD1. The germline CDR1 and CDR2 sequences are KGHSH and LQKENI. The CDR3 consists of 14 residues. J lost 5 bases, V lost 5 bases, and 8 bases had no gene match. The CDR3: CASSGAGGLTEAFF. For the CDR3, the DNA is TGTGCCAGCTCAGGTGCAGGGGGGTTGACTGAAGCTTTCTTT.

Notes on this clone: Other DNA sequences within the sample encode an identical CDR3. This chain uses TRBV6-5 with TRBJ1-1; perhaps TRBD1 as D (5 bases). This CDR3 spans 15 amino acids. The germline V and J ends were trimmed by 0 bases and 4 bases, with 12 bases remaining between them. The germline V gene encodes CDR1 MNHEY and CDR2 SVGAGI. This CDR3 is CASSYSGRGRTEAFF. CDR3 bases: TGTGCCAGCAGTTACTCGGGGCGCGGACGCACTGAAGCTTTCTTT.

The CDR3 loop is CASSPRGQLSYNEQFF. In DNA, the CDR3 is TGTGCCAGCTCACCACGGGGACAGTTATCCTACAATGAGCAGTTCTTC. This chain joins TRBV18 and TRBJ2-1, with 7 bases fitting TRBD1. CDR3 length: 16 amino acids. V dropped 1 base and J dropped 1; count of bases not matched to a gene: 4. CDR1 is KGHSH and CDR2 is LQKENI in the germline V gene.

The chain couples TRBV28 to TRBJ1-3; 9 bases are a match to TRBD1. The CDR3 totals 17 residues. Trimming cost V 5 bases and J 5 bases; bases outside gene matches: 13. Germline V gene sequence: CDR1 MDHEN, CDR2 SYDVKM. The CDR3 DNA reads as TGTGCCAGCAGTCAGTTACTGGACAGGGGAGGACGAAACACCATATATTTT. Translating gives CASSQLLDRGGRNTIYF.

The DNA of the CDR3 is TGTGCCAGCAGGGCAGACGTCGGGACAGGGCACTACGAGCAGTACTTC. It codes for CASRADVGTGHYEQYF. The V call is TRBV2, the J call TRBJ2-7; 9 bases map to TRBD1. The junction had 12 bases not matched to a gene; V was cut back by 6 bases and J by 3 bases. CDR3 length: 16 amino acids. Germline CDR1 is SNHLY and CDR2 is FYNNEI.

This rearrangement joins TRBV2 to TRBJ1-2, with a possible D match to TRBD1 (5 bases). Germline V gene sequence: CDR1 SNHLY, CDR2 FYNNEI. There are 13 residues in the CDR3. V lost 6 bases and J 1 base, leaving 9 bases between the germline ends. CDR3 coding DNA: TGTGCCAGCAGATTCAGGGATAACTATGGCTACACCTTC. As protein: CASRFRDNYGYTF. The entire variable domain, with the rest obtained from reference TRBV2 and TRBJ1-2, is as follows: EPEVTQTPSHQVTQMGQEVILRCVPISNHLYFYWYRQILGQKVEFLVSFYNNEISEKSEIFDDQFSVERPDGSNFTLKIRSTKLEDSAMYFCASRFRDNYGYTFGSGTRLTVV.

The chain is built from TRBV28 and TRBJ2-6, with D perhaps TRBD2 (5 bases). Germline values: CDR1 MDHEN, CDR2 SYDVKM. V lost 5 bases and J 4 bases, leaving 9 bases between the germline ends. The CDR3 spans 14 residues. CDR3 amino acids: CASSPPGGANVLTF. Here the CDR3 DNA reads TGTGCCAGCAGTCCCCCGGGGGGGGCCAACGTCCTGACTTTC.

The chain couples TRBV5-6 to TRBJ1-5, with 7 bases identical to TRBD1. The germline V gene encodes CDR1 SGHDT and CDR2 YYEEEE. V lost 1 base and J lost 0; bases outside the gene matches: 1. The CDR3 totals 15 residues. This chain's CDR3 is CASSLTGASNQPQHF. The CDR3 DNA reads TGTGCCAGCAGCTTGACAGGGGCTAGCAATCAGCCCCAGCATTTT.

This clone came up a few times. This chain links TRBV19 with TRBJ1-5, with 9 bases that match TRBD1. There are 14 residues in the CDR3. Germline assignment: CDR1 LNHDA and CDR2 SQIVND (reference sequence). J was trimmed by 7 bases and V by 4 bases; bases with no gene match: 5. The CDR3 nucleotides are TGTGCCAGTAGTAGCCACAGGGGGCCCCAGCCCCAGCATTTT. Amino acid sequence: CASSSHRGPQPQHF.

The chain carries TRBV5-5 and TRBJ1-3; possible D gene TRBD1, 6 bases. The CDR3 consists of 14 residues. Deletions cut 4 bases from V and 1 base from J, with 9 bases between. CDR1 and CDR2 (germline): SGHKS, YYEKEE (reference sequence). In DNA form, the CDR3 reads TGTGCCAGCAGCCAGGACAGTTCTGGAAACACCATATATTTT. Amino acid sequence: CASSQDSSGNTIYF.

The J gene is TRBJ2-3, the V gene TRBV29-1; 9 bases agree with TRBD1. V lost 5 bases, J lost 1 base, and 4 bases stayed unmatched. Germline V lookup: CDR1 SQVTM, CDR2 ANQGSEA. The CDR3 runs 14 residues. DNA for the CDR3: TGCAGCGTTTCAAGGACAGGGGGCACAGATACGCAGTATTTT. Translating gives CSVSRTGGTDTQYF.

CDR3 sequence (DNA): TGTGCCAGCACCCTGGACAGTGGTAATCAGCCCCAGCATTTT. It specifies CASTLDSGNQPQHF. V usage is TRBV2 and J usage is TRBJ1-5, with a tentative D call TRBD1 (6 bases). Germline assignment: CDR1 SNHLY and CDR2 FYNNEI. With 7 bases removed from V and 4 bases from J, the gap between germline ends came to 14 bases. The length of the CDR3 is 14 residues.

This clone came up once. The chain employs TRBV28 and TRBJ1-2, with TRBD1 matching 8 bases. The CDR3 loop spans 14 amino acids. V dropped 4 bases and J dropped 3; count of bases not matched to a gene: 4. In germline, CDR1 is MDHEN, CDR2 SYDVKM. The CDR3 region has the DNA TGTGCCAGCAGTTCCGGACAGGGTGACTATGGCTACACCTTC. This codes for CASSSGQGDYGYTF.